The source of this TCR beta chain is a study of T cells in Graves' hyperthyroidism and ophthalmopathy. This clonotype occurred many times. The germline V gene has CDR1 MNHEY and CDR2 SVGAGI. The CDR3 sequence is 14 residues long. The ends were cut back, 6 bases at V and 6 bases at J, with 17 bases in the middle. TCR beta CDR3 regions were amplified from RNA transcripts. Researchers ran a first-round RT-PCR on the TCR CDR3 using the HTBI primer set. TCRdb fed the multiplex PCR reads into MiXCR, producing one record per CDR3 protein. The profile shows about 520,000 distinct CDR3 sequences, around 20% of them singletons.

Material for sequencing was blood. This receptor was obtained from a man younger than 30 with Graves' hyperthyroidism. The chain employs TRBV6-5 and TRBJ2-5; D is undetermined. Written as DNA, the CDR3 is TGTGCCAGCAGCCCCGGCGGCACCGGGCAGACCCAGTACTTC. Amino acid sequence: CASSPGGTGQTQYF.